This T cell receptor (beta chain) came from a study of blood T cell repertoires in COVID-19. For the study at large: Samples taken during acute and convalescent COVID-19 were collected in the United States, Italy and Spain.

Assay: immunoSEQ multiplex PCR; the TCRdb copy retains only in-frame clones and omits some. The sample yields a few hundred thousand clones, approximately 85% seen once. This clone was counted only a few times. V was clipped by 5 bases and J by 6 bases, with 11 bases between them. CDR1 LGHDT and CDR2 YNNKEL come from the germline V gene (reference sequence). CDR3 length: 13 residues. The V call is TRBV3-1 (or the pseudogene TRBV3-2), the J call TRBJ2-1; no clear D. This sequence was found in a human donor in a cohort sampled during active COVID-19. The sequenced sample was peripheral blood. CDR3 loop: CASSVRASNEQFF. In DNA form, the CDR3 reads TGTGCCAGCAGCGTACGAGCTAGCAATGAGCAGTTCTTC.